This T cell receptor (beta chain) was documented in a study of cytomegalovirus exposure and HLA in healthy donors. Both 60 Vbeta primers and 13 Jbeta primers went into the PCR. The assay was immunoSEQ multiplex PCR, and TCRdb's table has in-frame clones only and misses some. The table lists 200,000 to 250,000 clones, around 80% of them singletons. This CDR3 is built from 13 residues. Per the germline V gene, CDR1 is MNHEY and CDR2 is SVGAGI. V was trimmed by 2 bases and J by 3 bases, leaving 8 bases between them. V and J are TRBV6-5 and TRBJ2-7; D is unresolved. This receptor was identified in a boy younger than 10 in good health and CMV-seronegative. The specimen sequenced was PBMCs. This CDR3 is CASSYRQDYEQYF. The CDR3 DNA reads as TGTGCCAGCAGTTACAGGCAGGACTACGAGCAGTACTTC.